The sequence of this T cell receptor beta chain was determined in a study of human T cells and chemical hapten exposure. TCRdb re-called the RACE reads with MiXCR, one entry per CDR3 protein. Of fewer than 200,000 distinct CDR3 sequences in the sample, around 30% were seen once. This CDR3 has 14 residues. Looked up from germline, CDR1 is SQVTM and CDR2 is ANQGSEA. The V segment lost 6 bases and the J segment 12 bases; nucleotides outside the gene matches: 11. Time point specified: pre-sensitization, week 0. Treatment described: therapeutic diphenylcyclopropenone sensitization with weekly scalp DPC. This clonotype is a singleton in its sample.

The receptor was isolated from a woman in her thirties with alopecia areata. Some clones in this sample may be carry-over from other donors' samples. This chain links TRBV29-1 with TRBJ2-1; 13 bases match TRBD2. The sequenced sample was whole blood, obtained in connection with sensitization to the hapten diphenylcyclopropenone (DPC). CDR3 coding DNA: TGCAGCGTGAAGGACGGGACTAGCGGGACTGGGCAGTTCTTC. It encodes CSVKDGTSGTGQFF.